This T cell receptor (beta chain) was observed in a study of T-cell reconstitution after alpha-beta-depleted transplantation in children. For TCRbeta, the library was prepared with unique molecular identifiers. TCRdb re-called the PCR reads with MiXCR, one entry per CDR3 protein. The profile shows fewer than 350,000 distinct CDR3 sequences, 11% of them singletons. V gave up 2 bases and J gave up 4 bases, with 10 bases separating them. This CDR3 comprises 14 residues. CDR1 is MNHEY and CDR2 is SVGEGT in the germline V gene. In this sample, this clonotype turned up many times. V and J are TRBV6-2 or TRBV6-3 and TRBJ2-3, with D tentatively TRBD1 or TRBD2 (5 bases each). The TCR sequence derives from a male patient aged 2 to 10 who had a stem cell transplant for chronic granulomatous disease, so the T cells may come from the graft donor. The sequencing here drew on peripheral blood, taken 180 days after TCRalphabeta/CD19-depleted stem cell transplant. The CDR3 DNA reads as TGTGCCAGCAGTTACGCTCGGGGCCCAGATACGCAGTATTTT. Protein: CASSYARGPDTQYF.